These 21 T cell receptor beta chains were sequenced from one sample in a study of regulatory T cells in long-lasting Graves disease (dated by TCRdb to the early 2020s). Library generation was performed with multiplex PCR. The data were produced on an Illumina HiSeq 4000. TCR beta libraries were built with iRepertoire HTBI primers and Arm-PCR amplification of CDR3 regions. Through fastp at Q25 and MiXCR, TCRdb rebuilt clones from the public reads, retaining in-frame beta chains. All rows with the same CDR3 protein become a single entry with the most common DNA and genes. The sample table shows 700,000 or so distinct CDR3 sequences, and around 32% are seen once. The ten largest clones take up 35% to 55% of the sample. The sample's time point label, decoded: persistent/refractory GD, antithyroid drugs over 5 years with positive TRAb. For both TCR sequencing and RNA sequencing, RNA was extracted from PBMCs in TRIzol.

Source: peripheral blood mononuclear cells (PBMCs), taken when the disease was refractory, from a patient treated with antithyroid drugs. The receptors come from a female donor with Graves disease.

The gene calls are TRBV6-2 or TRBV6-3 and TRBJ1-1; D call uncertain. The length of the CDR3 is 14 residues. CDR1 and CDR2 from the germline V gene are MNHEY and SVGEGT. V lost 5 bases and J 1 base, leaving 11 bases between the germline ends. In DNA, the CDR3 is TGTGCCAGCAGTGATAGCAGGACGAACACTGAAGCTTTCTTT. Translation: CASSDSRTNTEAFF.

V and J are TRBV18 and TRBJ1-4; D remains ambiguous. The CDR3 is made up of 15 amino acids. Trimming pared 6 bases from V and 7 bases from J, leaving 18 bases between. In germline, CDR1 is KGHSH, CDR2 LQKENI. This chain's CDR3 is CASSPNGVFSEKLFF. DNA of the CDR3: TGTGCCAGCTCCCCTAACGGGGTATTCAGTGAAAAACTGTTTTTT.

This clonotype was seen only a few times. The chain employs TRBV28 and TRBJ1-5; D unclear. Germline CDR1 MDHEN, CDR2 SYDVKM. CDR3 size: 15 residues. Trimming shortened V by 2 bases and J by 3 bases, and 11 bases separated the two germline ends. CDR3 in amino acids: CASSLRGGINQPQHF. CDR3 nucleotide sequence: TGTGCCAGCAGTTTACGGGGAGGGATCAATCAGCCCCAGCATTTT. Supplemented by reference TRBV28 and TRBJ1-5, the full variable domain reads DVKVTQSSRYLVKRTGEKVFLECVQDMDHENMFWYRQDPGLGLRLIYFSYDVKMKEKGDIPEGYSVSREKKERFSLILESASTNQTSMYLCASSLRGGINQPQHFGDGTRLSIL.

The CDR3 sequence: CAWRAGLGLAKNIQYF. CDR3 nucleotide sequence: TGTGCCTGGAGAGCTGGGCTGGGCCTAGCCAAAAACATTCAGTACTTC. This sequence joins TRBV30 and TRBJ2-4; D is unclear. The V gene lost 3 bases and the J gene lost 0 bases, with 15 bases spanning the gap. CDR3 size: 16 residues. CDR1 and CDR2 from the germline V gene are GTSNPN and SVGIG (reference sequence). Based on the CDR3 plus reference TRBV30 and TRBJ2-4, the full variable domain is SQTIHQWPATLVQPVGSPLSLECTVEGTSNPNLYWYRQAAGRGLQLLFYSVGIGQISSEVPQNLSASRPQDRQFILSSKKLLLSDSGFYLCAWRAGLGLAKNIQYFGAGTRLSVL.

This clonotype was counted between two and nine times. The gene calls are TRBV27 and TRBJ2-5; TRBD1 aligns across 9 bases. Trimming took 5 bases from V and 3 from J; bases not matched to a gene: 7. The CDR3 length is 15 residues. Germline CDR1 is MNHEY and CDR2 is SMNVEV (reference sequence). The CDR3, as DNA: TGTGCCAGCAGTGGACCGGGACAGGGAGAAGAGACCCAGTACTTC. Protein product: CASSGPGQGEETQYF.

This clonotype was detected once. A much larger clone sits a single nucleotide away, making a read error possible. The chain uses TRBV28 and TRBJ1-2; D is uncertain. There are 13 residues in the CDR3. CDR1 and CDR2 from the germline V gene are MDHEN and SYDVKM. For the CDR3, the DNA is TGTGCCGGAAGGGTTGGGCCTAACCATGGCTACACCTTC. Its translation is CAGRVGPNHGYTF.

The chain joins TRBV3-1 to TRBJ1-6; perhaps TRBD1 as D (6 bases). CDR3 size: 17 residues. The germline V gene has CDR1 LGHDT and CDR2 YNNKEL (reference sequence). Trimming cost V 4 bases and J 3 bases, with 16 bases left between them. The DNA of the CDR3 is TGTGCCAGCAGCCTGCCTCCGGGGGCCGTCTATAATTCACCCCTCCACTTT. Translating gives CASSLPPGAVYNSPLHF.

J is TRBJ1-1 and V is TRBV6-5; TRBD1 is a possible D gene (6 bases). The CDR3 has 14 amino acids. Trimming took off 0 bases at V and 4 bases at J, with 9 bases between the two ends. From germline, CDR1 is MNHEY and CDR2 SVGAGI. This CDR3 reads CASSYSLGATEAFF. The CDR3 coding sequence is TGTGCCAGCAGTTACTCGTTGGGGGCCACTGAAGCTTTCTTT.

There are many counts of this clonotype. The gene calls are TRBV28 and TRBJ1-4; D not resolved. The V gene's germline CDR1 is MDHEN and CDR2 SYDVKM. The ends were cut back, 7 bases at V and 0 bases at J, with 15 bases in the middle. The CDR3 covers 16 residues. The DNA for the CDR3 is TGTGCCAGCACCTTCTCCGGCCCAGCAACTAATGAAAAACTGTTTTTT. Its protein is CASTFSGPATNEKLFF.

V and J are TRBV27 and TRBJ2-7; 12 bases map to TRBD2. The CDR3 sequence is 17 residues long. CDR1 and CDR2 from the germline V gene are MNHEY and SMNVEV (reference sequence). V shed 4 bases, J shed 6 bases, and the junction held 13 bases outside the gene matches. The CDR3 sequence is CASSSNRVLAGGREQYF. Here the CDR3 DNA reads TGTGCCAGCAGTTCCAATAGGGTACTAGCGGGAGGACGCGAGCAGTACTTC.

A word on this clonotype: The junction departs from the called germline gene at one end, perhaps through a read error. This chain joins TRBV30 and TRBJ2-6; 7 bases match TRBD1. The length of the CDR3 is 16 residues. Germline-derived CDR1 and CDR2 are GTSNPN and SVGIG (reference sequence). The CDR3 DNA follows: TGTGCCGGAAACAGGGGAAAGTACTCTGGGGTCAACGTCCTGACTTTC. Translation: CAGNRGKYSGVNVLTF.

This clonotype was seen many times. CDR3 DNA: TGTGCCAGTAGTAGCCAAGGAGAGACCCAGTACTTC. Translated: CASSSQGETQYF. The V and J genes are TRBV19 and TRBJ2-5, with D unclear. Germline V gene lookup returns CDR1 LNHDA and CDR2 SQIVND (reference sequence). V lost 4 bases and J lost 4, with 7 bases in between. The CDR3 loop spans 12 amino acids.

This clonotype was detected only a few times. This CDR3 reads CASSERLDSNQPQHF. Here the CDR3 DNA reads TGTGCCAGCAGTGAACGTCTAGATAGCAATCAGCCCCAGCATTTT. The chain carries TRBV2 and TRBJ1-5; D remains unclear. V lost 2 bases and J 0 bases, leaving 8 bases between the germline ends. CDR3 length: 15 residues. The germline V gene has CDR1 SNHLY and CDR2 FYNNEI.

This clonotype was detected only a few times. The V gene is TRBV12-3 or TRBV12-4, the J gene TRBJ1-4; possibly TRBD1 for D (6 bases). The CDR3 extends over 15 amino acids. V lost 6 bases and J 7 bases, leaving 18 bases between the germline ends. The CDR3 DNA sequence: TGTGCCAGCAGCCGCTTACAGGGAGGTGGTGAAAAACTGTTTTTT. This sequence encodes CASSRLQGGGEKLFF.

This clonotype has a count of ten or more. The rearrangement joins TRBV29-1 to TRBJ2-7, with TRBD1 matching 7 bases. The V gene end was trimmed by 5 bases and the J gene end by 5 bases; junction bases not matched to a gene: 9. In germline, CDR1 is SQVTM, CDR2 ANQGSEA. The CDR3 is made up of 13 amino acids. CDR3 bases: TGCAGCGTTCGGAGACAGGGTGTCGACGAGCAGTACTTC. Amino acids: CSVRRQGVDEQYF.

The J gene is TRBJ1-5, the V gene TRBV19; no reliable D call. Germline V CDR1 and CDR2: LNHDA, SQIVND (reference sequence). This CDR3 comprises 15 residues. V was shortened by 2 bases and J by 6 bases, with 14 bases between the two germline ends. The CDR3 spells CASSINGPTGQPQHF. CDR3 coding DNA: TGTGCCAGTAGTATAAATGGCCCGACTGGTCAGCCCCAGCATTTT.

The chain is built from TRBV13 and TRBJ2-7; 8 nucleotides align to TRBD2. The CDR3 length is 15 residues. In germline, CDR1 is PRHDT, CDR2 FYEKMQ (reference sequence). V trimming: 5 bases; J trimming: 3 bases; junction bases outside the gene matches: 9. CDR3 sequence: CASSPRTSWNYEQYF. CDR3 bases: TGTGCCAGCAGCCCTCGGACTAGCTGGAACTACGAGCAGTACTTC.

J is TRBJ2-7 and V is TRBV11-1; D gene unclear. Germline lookup yields CDR1 SGHAT and CDR2 FQDESV (reference sequence). There are 13 residues in the CDR3. Trimming removed 1 base at V and 5 bases at J, with 9 bases between. CDR3 loop: CASSLVPTHEQYF. As DNA, the CDR3 is TGTGCCAGCAGCTTAGTCCCGACCCACGAGCAGTACTTC.

The chain employs TRBV10-3 and TRBJ2-7, with D perhaps TRBD2 (6 bases). V dropped 4 bases and J dropped 0 bases, with 16 bases sitting between them. The CDR3 spans 16 residues. From germline, CDR1 is ENHRY and CDR2 SYGVKD. The CDR3 protein is CAISGPLSGYSYEQYF. Written as DNA, the CDR3 is TGTGCCATCAGTGGGCCCCTGAGCGGGTACTCCTACGAGCAGTACTTC.

The CDR3 loop is CASRFIGATNYGYTF. As DNA, the CDR3 is TGTGCCAGCAGATTCATTGGGGCCACTAACTATGGCTACACCTTC. V usage is TRBV2 and J usage is TRBJ1-2, with a weak D call TRBD1 (5 bases). Trimming pared 6 bases from V and 0 bases from J, leaving 14 bases between. Germline CDR1 reads SNHLY; CDR2 reads FYNNEI. CDR3 length: 15 residues.

The rearrangement links TRBV7-9 to TRBJ1-6; D is unresolved. With 4 bases removed from V and 6 bases from J, the gap between germline ends came to 13 bases. In germline, CDR1 is SEHNR, CDR2 FQNEAQ (reference sequence). The CDR3 extends over 15 amino acids. CDR3 in DNA: TGTGCCAGCAGCTCGGATGCGGGGAGTAATTCACCCCTCCACTTT. It yields the protein CASSSDAGSNSPLHF.